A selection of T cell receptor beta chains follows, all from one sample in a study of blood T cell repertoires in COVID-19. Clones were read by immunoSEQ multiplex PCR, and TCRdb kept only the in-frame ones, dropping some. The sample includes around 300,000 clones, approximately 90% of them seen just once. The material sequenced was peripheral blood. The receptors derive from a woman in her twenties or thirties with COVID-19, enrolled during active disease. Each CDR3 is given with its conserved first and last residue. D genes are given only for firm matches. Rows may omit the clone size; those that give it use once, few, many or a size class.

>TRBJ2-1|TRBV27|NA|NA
TGTGCCAGCAGTTGGGGCTTCTTCTCCTACAATGAGCAGTTCTTC
CASSWGFFSYNEQFF
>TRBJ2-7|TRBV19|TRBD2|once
TGTGCCAGTAGTATAGATGCTACCGGGACTAGCGGGAGAGGCGAGCAGTACTTC
CASSIDATGTSGRGEQYF
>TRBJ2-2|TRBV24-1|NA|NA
TGTGCCACCAGTGACTCGGGACACGGCGAGCTGTTTTTT
CATSDSGHGELFF
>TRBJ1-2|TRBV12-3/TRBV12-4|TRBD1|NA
TGTGCCAGCAGCCCGGGACAGGGCCATGGCTACACCTTC
CASSPGQGHGYTF
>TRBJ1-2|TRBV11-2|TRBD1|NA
TGTGCCAGCAGCTTAGAGGCAGGGGGCTATGGCTACACCTTC
CASSLEAGGYGYTF
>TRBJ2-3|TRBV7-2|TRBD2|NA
TGTGCCAGCAGCCTTCGACTAGCGGGAGGGGGTACGCAGTATTTT
CASSLRLAGGGTQYF
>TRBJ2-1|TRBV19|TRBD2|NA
TGTGCCAGTAGTATAGAAGGGGGACTAGCCGACAATGAGCAGTTCTTC
CASSIEGGLADNEQFF
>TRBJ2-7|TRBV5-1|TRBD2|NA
TGCGCCAGCAGCCGGACTAGCGGTTCCTACGAGCAGTACTTC
CASSRTSGSYEQYF
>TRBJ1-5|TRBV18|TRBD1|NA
TGTGCCAGCTCACCCCCGGGACAGAATCAGCCCCAGCATTTT
CASSPPGQNQPQHF
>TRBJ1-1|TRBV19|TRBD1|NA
TGTGCCAGTAGTATGGGACCGGGACAGATTTTCACTGAAGCTTTCTTT
CASSMGPGQIFTEAFF
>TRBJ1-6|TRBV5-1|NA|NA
TGCGCCAGCAGCCGTAATCCCGATTCACCCCTCCACTTT
CASSRNPDSPLHF
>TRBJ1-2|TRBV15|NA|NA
TGTGCCACCAGCGTACGGGGGGACTATGGCTACACCTTC
CATSVRGDYGYTF
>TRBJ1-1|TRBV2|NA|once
TGTGCCAGCAGTGGGAGGGGAGAAGCTTTCTTT
CASSGRGEAFF
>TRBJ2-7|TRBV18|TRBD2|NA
TGTGCCAGCTCCCCAGGTATTAGCGGGCACTCCTACGAGCAGTACTTC
CASSPGISGHSYEQYF
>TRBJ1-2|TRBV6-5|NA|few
TGTGCCAGCAGTTACTCATTCGCGGACTTTACCTATGGCTACACCTTC
CASSYSFADFTYGYTF
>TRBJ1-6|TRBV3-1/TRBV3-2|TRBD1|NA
TGTGCCAGCAGCCCGGACAGGGGAGGCAATTCACCCCTCCACTTT
CASSPDRGGNSPLHF
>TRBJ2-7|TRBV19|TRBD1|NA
TGTGCCAGTAGTATAAACAGGGGCTACGAGCAGTACTTC
CASSINRGYEQYF
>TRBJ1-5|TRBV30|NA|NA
TGTGCCTGGAGTTCAGACAACAATCAGCCCCAGCATTTT
CAWSSDNNQPQHF
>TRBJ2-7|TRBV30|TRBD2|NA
TGTGCCTGGAGTGTAGAAAGCGGGACTTACGAGCAGTACTTC
CAWSVESGTYEQYF
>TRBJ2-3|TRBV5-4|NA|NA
TGTGCCAGCAGCTTGGGAGTGGCGGGCACAGATACGCAGTATTTT
CASSLGVAGTDTQYF
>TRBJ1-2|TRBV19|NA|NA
TGTGCCAGCAGCGAGATGGGTGTGACAGAGCTCATCTATGGCTACACCTTC
CASSEMGVTELIYGYTF
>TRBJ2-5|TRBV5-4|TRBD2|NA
TGTGCCAGCAGCCCTTCTAGCGGGAGGGGGGGTGAGACCCAGTACTTC
CASSPSSGRGGETQYF
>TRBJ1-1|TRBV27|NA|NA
TGTGCCAGCAGTTCCAGGGCCTCCACTGAAGCTTTCTTT
CASSSRASTEAFF
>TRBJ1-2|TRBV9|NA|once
TGTGCCAGCAGCGTGCAGGGTGGCTATGGCTACACCTTC
CASSVQGGYGYTF
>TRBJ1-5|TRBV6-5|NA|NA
TGTGCCAGCAGTATCCAGGGGAATCAGCCCCAGCATTTT
CASSIQGNQPQHF
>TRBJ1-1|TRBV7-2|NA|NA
TGTGCCAGCAGCTTCCCCAGGAACACTGAAGCTTTCTTT
CASSFPRNTEAFF
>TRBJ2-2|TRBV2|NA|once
TGTGCCAGCATCAGGGTGGCCGGGGAGCTGTTTTTT
CASIRVAGELFF
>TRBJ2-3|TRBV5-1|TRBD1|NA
TGCGCCAGCAGCATGGACAGGGCCCCCGATACGCAGTATTTT
CASSMDRAPDTQYF
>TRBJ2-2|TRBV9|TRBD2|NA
TGTGCCAGCAGAAGGACTAGCGGGAGGGGGAGGAACACCGGGGAGCTGTTTTTT
CASRRTSGRGRNTGELFF
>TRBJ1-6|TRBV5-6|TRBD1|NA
TGTGCCAGCCGGGACAGCGCGAATTCACCCCTCCACTTT
CASRDSANSPLHF
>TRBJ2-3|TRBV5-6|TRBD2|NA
TGTGCCAGCAGCTCCTTAGCGGGAGCAGATACGCAGTATTTT
CASSSLAGADTQYF
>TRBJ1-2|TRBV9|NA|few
TGTGCCAGCAGTCCGGTCAGGAGGGACTATGGCTACACCTTC
CASSPVRRDYGYTF
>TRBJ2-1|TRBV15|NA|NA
TGTGCCACCAGCTACTGGACTTCTTACAATGAGCAGTTCTTC
CATSYWTSYNEQFF
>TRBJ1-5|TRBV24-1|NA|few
TGTGCCACCAGTGATTTGTGGCAGGGCAGGGTTTTCAATCAGCCCCAGCATTTT
CATSDLWQGRVFNQPQHF
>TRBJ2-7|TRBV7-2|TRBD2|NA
TGTGCCAGCAGCTCTAGCGGAAATTTTTACGAGCAGTACTTC
CASSSSGNFYEQYF
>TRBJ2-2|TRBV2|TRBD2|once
TGTGCCAGCAGACCCGGGACTACCACCGGGGAGCTGTTTTTT
CASRPGTTTGELFF
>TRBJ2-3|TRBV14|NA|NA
TGTGCCAGCAGCCAAGACGCAGTATACACAGATACGCAGTATTTT
CASSQDAVYTDTQYF
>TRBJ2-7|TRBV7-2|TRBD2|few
TGTGCCAGCAGCCGGACTAGCGGGTACGAGCAGTACTTC
CASSRTSGYEQYF
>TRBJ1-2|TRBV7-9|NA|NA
TGTGCCAGCAGCTTACAACAGGCATATGGCTACACCTTC
CASSLQQAYGYTF
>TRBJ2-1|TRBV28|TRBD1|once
TGTGCCAGCAGTTTAACAGGGGGAGGTAGCAATGAGCAGTTCTTC
CASSLTGGGSNEQFF
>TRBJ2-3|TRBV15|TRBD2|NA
TGTGCCACCAGCAGAGAATCTAGCGGGAGAGGCATAGATACGCAGTATTTT
CATSRESSGRGIDTQYF
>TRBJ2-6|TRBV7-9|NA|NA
TGTGCCAGCAGCTTATCCAGGCCAACGTCTGGGGCCAACGTCCTGACTTTC
CASSLSRPTSGANVLTF
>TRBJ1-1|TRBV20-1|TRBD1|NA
TGCAGTGCTAGTCACGACAGGGCGGCTTTCTTT
CSASHDRAAFF
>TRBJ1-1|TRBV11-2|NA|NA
TGTGCCAGCAGCTTAGTCGGAGGGAGTACTGAAGCTTTCTTT
CASSLVGGSTEAFF
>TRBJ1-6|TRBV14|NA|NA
TGTGCCAGCAGCCAAGATAATCCTAGAAACTCACCCCTCCACTTT
CASSQDNPRNSPLHF
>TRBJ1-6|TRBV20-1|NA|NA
TGCAGTGCTAATGAGGGGGGGCGTAATTCACCCCTCCACTTT
CSANEGGRNSPLHF
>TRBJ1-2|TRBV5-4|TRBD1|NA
TGTGCCAGCAGCTGGGGACAGGGCGGCTCCTATGGCTACACCTTC
CASSWGQGGSYGYTF
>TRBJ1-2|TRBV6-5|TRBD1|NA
TGTGCCAGCAGTCGCACAGGGACAGGTGGCTACACCTTC
CASSRTGTGGYTF
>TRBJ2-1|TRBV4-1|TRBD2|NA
TGCGCCAGCAGCCACGTGCGACTAGCGGGATTGGGCGATGAGCAGTTCTTC
CASSHVRLAGLGDEQFF
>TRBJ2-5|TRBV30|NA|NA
TGTGCCTGGAGTGACTTTGGGAGTTATGGACAGCCGAAAAAAGAGACCCAGTACTTC
CAWSDFGSYGQPKKETQYF
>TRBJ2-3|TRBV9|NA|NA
TGTGCCAGCAGCGTAGGTGCGCAGGTGAGCACAGATACGCAGTATTTT
CASSVGAQVSTDTQYF